This T cell receptor beta chain is drawn from a study of PD-L1 blockade in urothelial cancer. Study-wide context: There were a median of about 140,000 T cells in blood samples. Study-level results: Lower than median blood TCR clonality before treatment predicted better survival.

Time point in this sample: pretreatment peripheral blood. Germline-derived CDR1 and CDR2 are SGHNT and YYREEE (reference sequence). V gave up 4 bases and J gave up 0 bases; unmatched junction bases: 4. The CDR3 has 15 amino acids. The repertoire was sequenced with immunoSEQ multiplex PCR; TCRdb's copy has only in-frame clones and lacks some. The sample comprises about 88,000 clones, roughly nine tenths of which are singletons, and roughly 0.88% rests with the top ten. With respect to this clone: Its antigen is undetermined.

Here the sequenced sample was PBMCs, taken around atezolizumab (anti-PD-L1) treatment. The rearrangement joins TRBV5-4 to TRBJ2-7, with 10 bases lining up with TRBD1. This sequence was found in a woman of 80 years or more with urothelial cancer. DNA of the CDR3: TGTGCCAGCAGCGAGCGGGACAGGGGCTCCTACGAGCAGTACTTC. Protein: CASSERDRGSYEQYF.